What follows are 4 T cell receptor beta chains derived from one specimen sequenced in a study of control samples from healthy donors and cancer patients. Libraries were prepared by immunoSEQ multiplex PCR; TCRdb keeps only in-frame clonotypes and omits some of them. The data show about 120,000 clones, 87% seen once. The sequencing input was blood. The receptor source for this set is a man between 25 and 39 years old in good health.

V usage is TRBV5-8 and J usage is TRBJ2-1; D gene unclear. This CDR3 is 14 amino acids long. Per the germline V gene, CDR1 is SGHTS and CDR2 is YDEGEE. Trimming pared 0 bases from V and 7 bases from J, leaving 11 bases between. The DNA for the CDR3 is TGTGCCAGCAGCTTGGGAAACTTGGGGAATGAGCAGTTCTTC. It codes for CASSLGNLGNEQFF.

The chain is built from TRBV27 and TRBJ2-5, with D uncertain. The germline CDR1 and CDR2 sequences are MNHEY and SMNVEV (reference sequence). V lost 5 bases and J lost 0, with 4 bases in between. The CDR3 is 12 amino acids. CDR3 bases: TGTGCCAGCAGTAGGTACCAAGAGACCCAGTACTTC. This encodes CASSRYQETQYF.

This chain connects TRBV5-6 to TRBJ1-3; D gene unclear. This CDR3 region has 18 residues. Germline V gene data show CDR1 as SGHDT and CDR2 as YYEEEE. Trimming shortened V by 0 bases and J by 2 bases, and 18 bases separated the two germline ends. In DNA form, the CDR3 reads TGTGCCAGCAGCTTGGGGGCTTTGGGGTACGGGCCTGGAAACACCATATATTTT. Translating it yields CASSLGALGYGPGNTIYF.

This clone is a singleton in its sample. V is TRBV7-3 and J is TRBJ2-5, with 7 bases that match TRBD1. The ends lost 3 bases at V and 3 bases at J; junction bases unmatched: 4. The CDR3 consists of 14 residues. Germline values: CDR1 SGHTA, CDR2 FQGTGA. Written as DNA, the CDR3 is TGTGCCAGCAGCTTTCCCGGGACAGAAGAGACCCAGTACTTC. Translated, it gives CASSFPGTEETQYF.